This T cell receptor beta chain was found in a study of cytomegalovirus exposure and HLA in healthy donors. A note on this clone: Its antigen is as yet unknown.

General study points: For most TCR sequences rarity was the rule, although some public TCRs occurred in many donors. The investigators catalogued 150 to 200 TCR beta chains as cytomegalovirus-associated.

Repertoires were generated with immunoSEQ multiplex PCR, while TCRdb's copy carries only in-frame clones and drops some. The sample carries approximately 150,000 clones, about 89% recorded once. CDR1 and CDR2 (germline): MNHNY, SVGAGI (reference sequence). CDR3 length equals 14 residues. Deletions cut 9 bases from V and 0 bases from J, with 11 bases between. The chain uses TRBV6-6 and TRBJ1-4, with D uncertain. The TCR was taken from a young woman in good health and CMV-seropositive. Sequences were obtained from PBMCs. The CDR3 DNA follows: TGTGCCAGTACCGAGTTTGCAACTAATGAAAAACTGTTTTTT. Protein: CASTEFATNEKLFF.